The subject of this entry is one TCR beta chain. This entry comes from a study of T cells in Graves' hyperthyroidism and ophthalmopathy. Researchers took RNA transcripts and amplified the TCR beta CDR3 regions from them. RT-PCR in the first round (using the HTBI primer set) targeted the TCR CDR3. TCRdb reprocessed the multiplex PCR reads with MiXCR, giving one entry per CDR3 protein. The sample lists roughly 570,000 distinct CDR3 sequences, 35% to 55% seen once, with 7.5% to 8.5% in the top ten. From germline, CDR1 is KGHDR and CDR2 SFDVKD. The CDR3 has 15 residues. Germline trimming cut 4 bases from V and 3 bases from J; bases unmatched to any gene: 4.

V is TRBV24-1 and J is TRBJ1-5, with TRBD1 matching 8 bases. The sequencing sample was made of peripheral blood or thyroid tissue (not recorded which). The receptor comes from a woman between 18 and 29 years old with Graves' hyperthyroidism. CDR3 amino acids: CATSDKTGDNQPQHF. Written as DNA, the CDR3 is TGTGCCACCAGTGACAAGACAGGGGACAATCAGCCCCAGCATTTT.